This T cell receptor (beta chain) was obtained from a study of CD8 T cells in ankylosing spondylitis. Study observations and caveats: Characteristic, it appeared, of ankylosing spondylitis blood was a TCR beta motif of roughly 8 highly homologous variants. Earlier authors reported some of these motif variants in reactive arthritis synovial fluid and blood.

This clonotype was seen more than once but under ten times. Antigen specificity is unknown. TCRdb used MiXCR to reprocess the 5' RACE reads, holding one entry per CDR3 protein. The repertoire has under 7,500 distinct CDR3 sequences, 2.1% of them found once; the top ten carry 51%. The germline V gene encodes CDR1 SGDLS and CDR2 YYNGEE. With 4 bases clipped from V and 4 bases from J, the junction kept 7 bases outside the gene matches. The CDR3 spans 16 residues. The chain combines TRBV9 with TRBJ2-6; 8 nucleotides match TRBD2. This TCR was sampled from a male donor with ankylosing spondylitis or in good health (not recorded which). Sequenced: blood, either unsorted or a sorted T cell fraction (not recorded which). The CDR3 DNA sequence: TGTGCCAGCAGCCTGCGGGGGGATAGCGGGGCCAACGTCCTGACTTTC. As protein: CASSLRGDSGANVLTF.